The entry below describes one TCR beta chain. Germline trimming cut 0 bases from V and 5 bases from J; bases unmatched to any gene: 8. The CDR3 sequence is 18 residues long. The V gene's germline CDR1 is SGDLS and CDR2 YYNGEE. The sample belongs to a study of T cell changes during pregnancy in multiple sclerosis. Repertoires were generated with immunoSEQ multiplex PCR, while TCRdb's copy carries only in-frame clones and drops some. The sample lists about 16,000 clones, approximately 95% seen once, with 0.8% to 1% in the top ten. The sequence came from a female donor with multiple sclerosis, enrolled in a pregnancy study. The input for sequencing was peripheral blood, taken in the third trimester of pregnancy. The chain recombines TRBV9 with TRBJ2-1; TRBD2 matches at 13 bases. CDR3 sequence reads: CASSVGIGLAGVDNEQFF. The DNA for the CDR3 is TGTGCCAGCAGCGTAGGTATAGGACTAGCGGGAGTTGACAATGAGCAGTTCTTC.